The 19 T cell receptor beta chains presented below share a single source sample, sequenced in a study of cytomegalovirus exposure and HLA in healthy donors. Amplification used 60 Vbeta primers and 13 Jbeta primers. TCRdb keeps only in-frame clones here, not all; method: immunoSEQ multiplex PCR. The sample holds 65,000 to 85,000 clones, around 9.1% seen once. The sample consisted of PBMCs. These TCRs come from a man aged 55 to 70 in good health and CMV-seropositive.

This clone was found a few times. This chain joins TRBV13 and TRBJ2-7; D remains unclear. CDR1 PRHDT and CDR2 FYEKMQ come from the germline V gene (reference sequence). CDR3 length: 12 amino acids. Trimming shortened V by 1 base and J by 6 bases, and 7 bases separated the two germline ends. The CDR3 region is CASSLEGSEQYV. CDR3 in DNA: TGTGCCAGCAGCTTAGAGGGTAGCGAGCAGTACGTC.

The rearrangement joins TRBV9 to TRBJ2-2; D is uncertain. The V gene lost 4 bases and the J gene lost 6 bases, with 13 bases spanning the gap. The CDR3 runs 14 residues. Germline V gene sequence: CDR1 SGDLS, CDR2 YYNGEE. The CDR3 nucleotides read TGTGCCAGCAGCCCCCGTCCGGTCCCCGGGGAGCTGTTTTTT. It is translated as CASSPRPVPGELFF. The complete variable domain, with remaining parts taken from reference TRBV9 and TRBJ2-2, reads DSGVTQTPKHLITATGQRVTLRCSPRSGDLSVYWYQQSLDQGLQFLIQYYNGEERAKGNILERFSAQQFPDLHSELNLSSLELGDSALYFCASSPRPVPGELFFGEGSRLTVL.

This clone turned up a few times. The CDR3 sequence: CASSGGPKQDGYGYTF. DNA for the CDR3: TGTGCCAGCAGCGGAGGCCCCAAACAGGATGGCTATGGCTACACCTTC. The chain links TRBV9 to TRBJ1-2, with D tentatively TRBD1 (5 bases). Germline CDR1 reads SGDLS; CDR2 reads YYNGEE. The CDR3 has 16 amino acids. V lost 3 bases, J lost 4 bases, and 19 bases lay in between.

This clone was observed a handful of times. CDR3 nucleotides: TGTGCCAGCACCTTGGTGGGGGGGTTGGGCGCAGATACGCAGTATTTT. It codes for CASTLVGGLGADTQYF. This chain uses TRBV7-6 with TRBJ2-3, with TRBD2 matching 7 bases. This CDR3 is 16 amino acids long. Germline CDR1 SGHVS, CDR2 FNYEAQ. Trimming at V came to 7 bases and at J to 4 bases, leaving 14 bases not matched to a gene.

As DNA, the CDR3 is TGCAGCGTTGCGCCGTTTTCAGGGAAGTTTAACTATGGCTACACCTTC. The encoded protein is CSVAPFSGKFNYGYTF. V usage is TRBV29-1 and J usage is TRBJ1-2; maybe TRBD1 (5 bases). CDR3 length equals 16 residues. Germline loops: CDR1 SQVTM, CDR2 ANQGSEA. The V end was cut by 4 bases, the J end by 1 base, with 19 bases between.

This clone was counted only a few times. The V and J genes are TRBV9 and TRBJ2-3; 8 bases line up with TRBD2. CDR1 and CDR2 from the germline V gene are SGDLS and YYNGEE. V trimming: 0 bases; J trimming: 4 bases; junction bases outside the gene matches: 7. This CDR3 region has 16 residues. CDR3 sequence reads: CASSVETGGAPDTQYF. In DNA, the CDR3 is TGTGCCAGCAGCGTAGAGACGGGAGGGGCCCCAGATACGCAGTATTTT.

This clone occurred a few times. The rearrangement uses TRBV14 and TRBJ1-2; a possible D gene is TRBD1 (5 bases). The length of the CDR3 is 13 residues. V dropped 3 bases and J dropped 3 bases, with 8 bases sitting between them. Per germline, CDR1 SGHDN and CDR2 FVKESK. CDR3 nucleotides: TGTGCCAGCAGCCAGATAGGGGACTATGGCTACACCTTC. Translated, it gives CASSQIGDYGYTF.

Only a few counts were recorded for this clone. CDR3 sequence (DNA): TGTGCCTGGAGTCCGCCCCGCCTAACAGGGGCAGGGGAGCAGTACTTC. Translated: CAWSPPRLTGAGEQYF. The chain employs TRBV30 and TRBJ2-7; TRBD1 aligns across 7 bases. This CDR3 comprises 16 residues. Germline loops: CDR1 GTSNPN, CDR2 SVGIG (reference sequence). The junction had 17 bases not matched to a gene; V was cut back by 2 bases and J by 7 bases.

The CDR3, as DNA: TGTGCCAGCAGGCAGACAGGGGGCAACACCGGGGAGCTGTTTTTT. Translating gives CASRQTGGNTGELFF. The chain carries TRBV2 and TRBJ2-2; 10 nucleotides line up with TRBD1. In germline, CDR1 is SNHLY, CDR2 FYNNEI. V lost 6 bases and J lost 2; bases outside the gene matches: 3. The CDR3 spans 15 residues.

Notes on this clone: Relative to the germline gene, one junction end is altered; a read error may explain this. The sample holds other DNA sequences that translate to the same CDR3. The chain employs TRBV10-3 and TRBJ1-2; unclear D gene. CDR1 is ENHRY, CDR2 SYGVKD, per germline. The CDR3 has 13 residues. This CDR3 is CAISDGDYYGYSF. The CDR3 DNA is TGTGCCATCAGTGATGGCGACTACTATGGCTACTCCTTC.

This clone has a handful of counts. V and J are TRBV4-1 and TRBJ1-3, with D hard to call. Germline CDR1 MGHRA, CDR2 YSYEKL. V lost 4 bases, J lost 3 bases, and 13 bases lay in between. The CDR3 spans 15 residues. CDR3 in DNA: TGCGCCAGCAGCCGTAACCGGGTCTATGGAAACACCATATATTTT. It is translated as CASSRNRVYGNTIYF.

Comment on this clone: The sample carries other DNA sequences with the same CDR3. The V call is TRBV18, the J call TRBJ2-3; 9 nucleotides agree with TRBD2. This CDR3 has 15 amino acids. The trim removed 1 base at V and 3 bases at J, leaving 2 bases unmatched. The germline CDR1 and CDR2 sequences are KGHSH and LQKENI. The CDR3 bases are TGTGCCAGCTCACCACTAGCGGGAGTTACAGATACGCAGTATTTT. Amino acids: CASSPLAGVTDTQYF.

The chain uses TRBV4-1 and TRBJ2-7; D perhaps matches TRBD1 (7 bases). The CDR3 sequence is 14 residues long. Between the trimmed V and J ends, which lost 5 bases and 7 bases, there was a span of 18 bases. Per germline, CDR1 MGHRA and CDR2 YSYEKL. The CDR3 loop reads CASSSRQGGREQYV. The CDR3 coding sequence is TGCGCCAGCAGCTCCCGTCAGGGGGGAAGAGAGCAGTACGTC.

This clone was counted between two and nine times. The chain combines TRBV2 with TRBJ2-5; TRBD2 is a possible D gene (6 bases). In germline, CDR1 is SNHLY, CDR2 FYNNEI. With 3 bases removed from V and 7 bases from J, the gap between germline ends came to 12 bases. This CDR3 is 13 amino acids long. The CDR3 DNA reads as TGTGCCAGCAGTGAGAGTAAGGAGGGGACCCAGTACTTC. As protein: CASSESKEGTQYF. Full variable domain (missing parts from reference TRBV2 and TRBJ2-5): EPEVTQTPSHQVTQMGQEVILRCVPISNHLYFYWYRQILGQKVEFLVSFYNNEISEKSEIFDDQFSVERPDGSNFTLKIRSTKLEDSAMYFCASSESKEGTQYFGPGTRLLVL.

The table lists this clone with a few counts. The chain joins TRBV6-5 to TRBJ1-6; 8 bases map to TRBD1. This CDR3 has 15 residues. Unmatched junction bases numbered 5, after V lost 0 bases and J lost 10 bases. Germline values: CDR1 MNHEY, CDR2 SVGAGI. In nucleotides, the CDR3 is TGTGCCAGCAGTTACTCGCAGGGGGCGGGATCACCCCTCCACTTT. Translation gives CASSYSQGAGSPLHF.

CDR3: CASSLDGNPSTDTQYF. In DNA, the CDR3 is TGCGCCAGCAGCTTGGACGGGAACCCTAGCACAGATACGCAGTATTTT. The V call is TRBV5-1, the J call TRBJ2-3, with a weak D call TRBD2 (5 bases). The V end lost 0 bases, the J end lost 0 bases, and 11 bases lay between the germline ends. Looked up from germline, CDR1 is SGHRS and CDR2 is YFSETQ. The CDR3 runs 16 residues.

There are a few counts of this clone. The chain combines TRBV5-1 with TRBJ2-1; the D gene is possibly TRBD2 (6 bases). Between the trimmed V and J ends, which lost 3 bases and 0 bases, there was a span of 10 bases. CDR3 length equals 15 residues. CDR1 SGHRS and CDR2 YFSETQ come from the germline V gene. Written as DNA, the CDR3 is TGCGCCAGCAGCTCTAGCGCCAGCTCCTACAATGAGCAGTTCTTC. Translated, it gives CASSSSASSYNEQFF.

This clone has more than one count but fewer than ten. This chain connects TRBV10-3 to TRBJ2-5; maybe TRBD1 (6 bases). The germline gives CDR1 ENHRY, CDR2 SYGVKD. The CDR3 covers 13 residues. Trimming took off 6 bases at V and 5 bases at J, with 13 bases between the two ends. This CDR3 is CAIRTGTQETQYF. The CDR3 coding sequence is TGTGCCATCAGGACAGGAACCCAGGAGACCCAGTACTTC.

This clone was seen a few times. This rearrangement joins TRBV6-5 to TRBJ2-7; 9 bases match TRBD1. The CDR3 is made up of 13 amino acids. Germline V gene lookup returns CDR1 MNHEY and CDR2 SVGAGI. After removal of 8 bases from V and 4 bases from J, the junction contained 6 bases not matched to a gene. The CDR3 bases are TGTGCCAGCCTACAGGGGGCTGGGTACGAGCAGTACTTC. This gives the protein CASLQGAGYEQYF.